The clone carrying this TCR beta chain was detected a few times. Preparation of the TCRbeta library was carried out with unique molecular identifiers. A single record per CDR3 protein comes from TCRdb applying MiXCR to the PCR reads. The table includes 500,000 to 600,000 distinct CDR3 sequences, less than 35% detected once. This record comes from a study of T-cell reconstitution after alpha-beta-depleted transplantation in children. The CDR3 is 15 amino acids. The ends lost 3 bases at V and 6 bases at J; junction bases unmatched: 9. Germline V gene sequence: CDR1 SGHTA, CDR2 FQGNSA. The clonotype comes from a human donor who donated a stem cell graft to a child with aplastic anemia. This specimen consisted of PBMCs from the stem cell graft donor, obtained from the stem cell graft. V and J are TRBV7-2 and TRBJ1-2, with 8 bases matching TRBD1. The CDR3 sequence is CASSLDRASFDGYTF. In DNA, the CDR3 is TGTGCCAGCAGCTTGGACAGGGCGTCATTTGATGGCTACACCTTC.